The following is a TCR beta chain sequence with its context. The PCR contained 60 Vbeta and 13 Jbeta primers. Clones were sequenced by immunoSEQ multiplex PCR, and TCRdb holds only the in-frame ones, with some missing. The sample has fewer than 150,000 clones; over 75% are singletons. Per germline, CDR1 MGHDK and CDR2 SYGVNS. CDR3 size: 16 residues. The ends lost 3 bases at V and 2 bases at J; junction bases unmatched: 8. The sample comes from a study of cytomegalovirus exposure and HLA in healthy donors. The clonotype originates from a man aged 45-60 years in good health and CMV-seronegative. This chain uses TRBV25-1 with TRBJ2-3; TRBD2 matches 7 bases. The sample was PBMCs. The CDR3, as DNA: TGTGCCAGCAGTGACCCCAGCGGGATCTCCACAGATACGCAGTATTTT. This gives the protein CASSDPSGISTDTQYF. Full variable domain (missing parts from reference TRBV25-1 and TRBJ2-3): EADIYQTPRYLVIGTGKKITLECSQTMGHDKMYWYQQDPGMELHLIHYSYGVNSTEKGDLSSESTVSRIRTEHFPLTLESARPSHTSQYLCASSDPSGISTDTQYFGPGTRLTVL.